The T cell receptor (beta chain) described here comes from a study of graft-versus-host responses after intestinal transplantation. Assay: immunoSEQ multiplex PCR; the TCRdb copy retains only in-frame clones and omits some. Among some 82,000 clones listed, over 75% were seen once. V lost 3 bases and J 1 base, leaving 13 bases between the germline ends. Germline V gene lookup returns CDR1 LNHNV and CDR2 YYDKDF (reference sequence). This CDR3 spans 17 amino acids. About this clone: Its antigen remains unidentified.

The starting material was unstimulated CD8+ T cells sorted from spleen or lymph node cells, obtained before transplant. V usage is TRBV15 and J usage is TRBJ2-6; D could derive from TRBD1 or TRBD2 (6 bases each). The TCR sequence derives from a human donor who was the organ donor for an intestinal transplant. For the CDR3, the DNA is TGTGCCACCAGCAGCCAGGGGCGGGGATCTGGGGCCAACGTCCTGACTTTC. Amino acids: CATSSQGRGSGANVLTF.